These 20 T cell receptor beta chains share one sample of origin, sequenced in a study of monozygotic twins with inflammatory bowel disease. TCRdb derives one entry per CDR3 protein from the 5' RACE reads, leaving out DNA. The sample table includes 330,000 or so distinct CDR3 sequences. The sequencing input was blood. The source is a human donor with ulcerative colitis or Crohn's disease, or a healthy co-twin of an affected twin (not recorded which).

V is TRBV7-2 and J is TRBJ2-4; TCRdb designates TRBD2, a call that cannot be tested without DNA. Per the germline V gene, CDR1 is SGHTA and CDR2 is FQGNSA. The CDR3 runs to 15 residues. CDR3 sequence reads: CASSLYSSAQNMQYF.

The chain couples TRBV27 to TRBJ2-7; TCRdb's D call, TRBD1, is unchecked because there is no DNA. The CDR3 has 13 amino acids. CDR1 MNHEY and CDR2 SMNVEV come from the germline V gene (reference sequence). CDR3 residues: CASSPRQGNVQYF.

The chain recombines TRBV27 with TRBJ2-3. This CDR3 region has 15 residues. Germline V gene lookup returns CDR1 MNHEY and CDR2 SMNVEV (reference sequence). The CDR3 loop reads CASSLSITSTDTQYF.

The chain links TRBV18 to TRBJ2-7; the TCRdb call, TRBD2, lacks DNA for checking. Germline V gene lookup returns CDR1 KGHSH and CDR2 LQKENI. The CDR3 totals 16 residues. CDR3 sequence: CASSPVVSGGLYEQYF.

The chain is built from TRBV19 and TRBJ2-1; TCRdb designates TRBD1, a call that cannot be tested without DNA. The germline gives CDR1 LNHDA, CDR2 SQIVND (reference sequence). This CDR3 region has 16 residues. CDR3 loop: CASSARTGVGYNEQFF.

The chain joins TRBV28 to TRBJ2-1; the TCRdb call, TRBD1, lacks DNA for checking. The germline V gene has CDR1 MDHEN and CDR2 SYDVKM. CDR3 length equals 15 residues. CDR3 sequence: CASTLGGPSYNEQFF.

The rearrangement uses TRBV4-3 and TRBJ1-2; the D call from TCRdb, TRBD1, cannot be confirmed without DNA. Germline V CDR1 and CDR2: LGHNA, YSLEER. The CDR3 length is 14 residues. CDR3 in amino acids: CASSQVDRGGGYTF.

The rearrangement uses TRBV5-1 and TRBJ2-6. The CDR3 has 15 amino acids. Germline V gene sequence: CDR1 SGHRS, CDR2 YFSETQ. This chain's CDR3 is CASRDGVAGANVLTF.

V usage is TRBV20-1 and J usage is TRBJ2-4; TCRdb's D call, TRBD1, is unchecked because there is no DNA. CDR3 size: 12 residues. The germline CDR1 and CDR2 sequences are DFQATT and SNEGSKA (reference sequence). The CDR3 sequence is CSACPRGYIQYF.

The chain recombines TRBV5-6 with TRBJ2-1; TCRdb calls TRBD2, which cannot be checked without DNA. Germline lookup yields CDR1 SGHDT and CDR2 YYEEEE. This CDR3 is 14 amino acids long. CDR3 loop: CASIQASRRGEQFF.

The chain recombines TRBV9 with TRBJ2-1. Per germline, CDR1 SGDLS and CDR2 YYNGEE. The CDR3 is 16 residues long. The CDR3 sequence is CASSVADATGYNEQFF. The whole variable domain, remainder taken from reference TRBV9 and TRBJ2-1, is DSGVTQTPKHLITATGQRVTLRCSPRSGDLSVYWYQQSLDQGLQFLIQYYNGEERAKGNILERFSAQQFPDLHSELNLSSLELGDSALYFCASSVADATGYNEQFFGPGTRLTVL.

V is TRBV28 and J is TRBJ2-7; no DNA is available, so the TRBD2 call from TCRdb remains unchecked. Germline V CDR1 and CDR2: MDHEN, SYDVKM. This CDR3 has 15 residues. The CDR3 region is CASSSRLAGRYEQYF.

The chain links TRBV2 to TRBJ1-1; TCRdb designates TRBD1, a call that cannot be tested without DNA. The CDR3 is made up of 11 amino acids. The germline gives CDR1 SNHLY, CDR2 FYNNEI. The CDR3 loop is CASIGTDEAFF. Combining the CDR3 with reference TRBV2 and TRBJ1-1 gives the whole variable domain EPEVTQTPSHQVTQMGQEVILRCVPISNHLYFYWYRQILGQKVEFLVSFYNNEISEKSEIFDDQFSVERPDGSNFTLKIRSTKLEDSAMYFCASIGTDEAFFGQGTRLTVV.

The chain is built from TRBV12-3 or TRBV12-4 and TRBJ2-3. The CDR3 is 13 amino acids. This CDR3 reads CASSLALTDTQYF.

This chain uses TRBV5-1 with TRBJ2-3; the TCRdb D gene call, TRBD2, has no DNA to confirm it. Germline V gene lookup returns CDR1 SGHRS and CDR2 YFSETQ. This CDR3 is 16 amino acids long. This CDR3 is CASSLDLAGSTDTQYF.

The chain is built from TRBV28 and TRBJ2-5. Germline-derived CDR1 and CDR2 are MDHEN and SYDVKM. The CDR3 runs 16 residues. CDR3 residues: CASSMPSQAIDKTQYF. Looking up the rest from reference TRBV28 and TRBJ2-5 gives the full variable domain: DVKVTQSSRYLVKRTGEKVFLECVQDMDHENMFWYRQDPGLGLRLIYFSYDVKMKEKGDIPEGYSVSREKKERFSLILESASTNQTSMYLCASSMPSQAIDKTQYFGPGTRLLVL.

The rearrangement uses TRBV2 and TRBJ2-3; TCRdb selects TRBD2, and the lack of DNA leaves this call unchecked. Germline V gene sequence: CDR1 SNHLY, CDR2 FYNNEI. The CDR3 spans 15 residues. CDR3 amino acids: CASSEGSGGTDTQYF.

V usage is TRBV6-2 or TRBV6-3 and J usage is TRBJ2-7; TCRdb reports TRBD1, a call that lacks DNA to check it against. CDR3 size: 12 residues. The germline CDR1 and CDR2 sequences are MNHEY and SVGEGT. The CDR3 protein is CASNPQGAEQYF.

V usage is TRBV7-9 and J usage is TRBJ1-5; the TCRdb call, TRBD1, lacks DNA for checking. The CDR3 contains 17 residues. Germline CDR1 SEHNR, CDR2 FQNEAQ (reference sequence). This CDR3 reads CASSLVRGAVGNQPQHF.

The chain employs TRBV7-9 and TRBJ1-2. The V gene's germline CDR1 is SEHNR and CDR2 FQNEAQ (reference sequence). The CDR3 is made up of 15 amino acids. Here the CDR3 reads CASAVSIISNYGYTF.